This T cell receptor (beta chain) stems from a study of blood T cells in healthy people across ages (dated by TCRdb to about 2015). As for the study more broadly: In model experiments, roughly one uniquely barcoded TCR beta cDNA molecule per two T cells was captured by template switching. Using the same blood draw, the study looked at two additional independent replicas of 1 million unique cDNA reads for two donors, one aged 18 to 30 and the other aged 80 or older. Age-related changes in TCR beta repertoire diversity were measured in the study by deep sequencing normalized with unique cDNA molecular identifiers. To avoid experimental bias, donors of different ages were distributed randomly across sequencing lanes. The donors were divided into four age groups: young (average around 16 years), middle-aged (approximately 39), aged (around 59) and long-lived (nearly 85). What the work shows at the level of the full study, not this receptor alone: Observed TCR beta diversity correlated strongly with the percentage of naive T cells measured by flow cytometry. Bulk unsorted PBMC profiling prevented conclusive comparison of naive and antigen-experienced compartments. Estimates of total diversity from one million sequenced T cells were regarded as lower bounds and underestimates. As age increased, observed TCR beta diversity per million T cells dropped in a roughly linear way, and a significant reduction was already evident by age 40. Because the CMV infection status of the donors was unknown, age-related changes in expanded clonotypes may potentially have been confounded. Compared with the aged group, the long-lived group had more naive CD4+ T cells, fewer expanded clones and increased TCR diversity, suggesting age selection.

The library was obtained by 5' RACE. Instrument used: Illumina HiSeq 2500. A second about 7 to 12 cycle PCR used a sample-barcoded 5' primer and a J-beta primer mix. Each TCR beta cDNA molecule received a unique molecular identifier from a template-switch 5' adaptor carrying 12 random nucleotides. Each sample yielded at least 2.5 million CDR3-containing paired-end reads. First-strand cDNA synthesis was performed from all RNA using the Mint cDNA synthesis kit, with priming by a TRBC-specific oligonucleotide. After uracil-DNA glycosylase treatment, a first 18-cycle PCR used universal primers M1SS and BC2_uni_R on all cDNA. The study's processing was this. Each sample was normalized by randomly selecting 1 million high-quality reads, each carrying a distinct molecular identifier. Reads sharing molecular identifiers were discarded rather than binned into consensus sequences. MiTCR, set to a Q25 quality threshold and the strictest error-elimination algorithm, was used for CDR3 identification, clonotype clustering and error correction. Lower-bound total TCR beta diversity was estimated with a nonparametric unseen species model using Euler transformation. The public reads were reprocessed in TCRdb via fastp at Q25 and MiXCR, keeping in-frame beta chains. Rows are combined by CDR3 protein, so each entry shows the most common genes and DNA. TCRdb, rather than the study authors, made the V and J calls. In all, the sample holds hundreds of thousands of distinct CDR3 sequences, and roughly 43% of those were seen once. Approximately 31% of the sample comes from the top ten.

Spanning cysteine to phenylalanine, the CDR3 consists of 16 amino acids. The CDR3 DNA has 48 bases and is translated from base 1. The germline V and J ends show losses of 5 bases and 1 base respectively, and no gene match explains 7 bases of the junction. CDR1 and CDR2 (SGHRS, YFSETQ) derive from the germline V gene. In this sample, this clonotype turned up a few times. Which antigen it targets is not known. Within one base of it there is no much larger clone, and no base qualities were kept. Donors were 40 or so systemically healthy Caucasian individuals from Russia aged roughly 6 to 100 years. Each donor gave around 9 milliliters of peripheral blood, collected into EDTA-treated Vacutainer tubes. Ficoll-Paque density-gradient centrifugation was used to isolate PBMCs, with at least 6.5 million per sample. Trizol reagent was used to extract total RNA from PBMCs, with at least 5 micrograms per sample. For every donor, flow cytometry on a PBMC aliquot measured the percentage of naive CD45RAhigh/CD27high T cells.

The sequence is built from TRBV5-1 and TRBJ2-3; TRBD1 aligns with 10 central bases. Specimen: blood. The TCR comes from an elderly man in good health. Here the CDR3 is given as CASSPGQGIGTDTQYF. The DNA reads TGCGCCAGCAGTCCGGGACAGGGGATTGGCACAGATACGCAGTATTTT.